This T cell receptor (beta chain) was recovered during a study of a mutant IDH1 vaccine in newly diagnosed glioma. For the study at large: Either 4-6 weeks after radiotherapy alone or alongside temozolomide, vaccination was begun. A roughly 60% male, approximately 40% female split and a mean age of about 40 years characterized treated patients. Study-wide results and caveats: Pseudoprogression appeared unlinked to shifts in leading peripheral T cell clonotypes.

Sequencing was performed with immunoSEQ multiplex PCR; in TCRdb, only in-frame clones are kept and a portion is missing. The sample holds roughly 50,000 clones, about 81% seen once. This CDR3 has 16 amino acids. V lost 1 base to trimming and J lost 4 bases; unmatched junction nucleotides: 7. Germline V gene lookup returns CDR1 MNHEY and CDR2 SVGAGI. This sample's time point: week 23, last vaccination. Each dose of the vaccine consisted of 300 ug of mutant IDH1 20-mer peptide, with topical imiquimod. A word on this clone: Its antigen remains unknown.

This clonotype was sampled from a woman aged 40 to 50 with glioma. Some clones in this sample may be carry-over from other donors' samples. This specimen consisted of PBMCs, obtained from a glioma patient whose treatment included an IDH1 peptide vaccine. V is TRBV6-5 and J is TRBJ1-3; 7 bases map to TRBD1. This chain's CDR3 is CASSYYSGGKGNTIYF. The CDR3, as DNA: TGTGCCAGCAGTTACTATTCAGGGGGAAAGGGAAACACCATATATTTT.